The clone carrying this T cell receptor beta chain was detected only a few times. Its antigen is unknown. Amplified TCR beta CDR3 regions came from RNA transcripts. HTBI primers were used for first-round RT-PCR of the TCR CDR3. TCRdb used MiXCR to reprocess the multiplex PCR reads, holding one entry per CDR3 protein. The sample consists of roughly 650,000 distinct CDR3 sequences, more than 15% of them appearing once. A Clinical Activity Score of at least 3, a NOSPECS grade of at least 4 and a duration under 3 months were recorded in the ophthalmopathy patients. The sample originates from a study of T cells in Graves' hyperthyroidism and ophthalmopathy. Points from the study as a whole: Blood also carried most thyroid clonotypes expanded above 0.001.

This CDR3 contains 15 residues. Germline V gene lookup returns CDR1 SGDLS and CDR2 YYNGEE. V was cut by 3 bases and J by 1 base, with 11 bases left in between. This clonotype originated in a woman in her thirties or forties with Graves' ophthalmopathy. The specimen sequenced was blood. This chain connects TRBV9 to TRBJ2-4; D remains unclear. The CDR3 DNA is TGTGCCAGCAGCGCTGCAGTGGAGGCCAAAAACATTCAGTACTTC. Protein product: CASSAAVEAKNIQYF.